This paragraph covers one TCR beta chain sequence. This clonotype is medium-sized (0.01 to 0.1%) in terms of sample share. The antigen this receptor binds is unknown. No clone much larger than this one lies a single base away; base qualities are absent. This beta chain represents an off-target read in a library built for alpha chains; its size is of limited meaning. The germline ends are 9 bases apart after V is trimmed by 2 bases and J by 0 bases. According to the germline V gene (reference sequence), CDR1 reads SGHKS and CDR2 reads YYEKEE. The CDR3 goes from the cysteine to the phenylalanine over 14 residues. The DNA shown is the 42-base CDR3, in frame from base 1. This entry is derived from a study of spatial heterogeneity in lung cancer (dated by TCRdb to between 2017 and 2020). With regard to the full study: Beta-chain transcripts were consistently detected in greater numbers than alpha-chain transcripts, which likely reflects a higher abundance of beta-chain transcripts. TCR transcript counts in tumor regions correlated strongly with a T cell transcriptional module score from matched bulk RNA-seq. Both alpha and beta chains were TCR-sequenced in about 240 tumor regions, approximately 68 matched nontumor lung samples and around 54 PBMC samples obtained at surgery. In non-small cell lung cancer, the study quantitatively compared TCR alpha and beta repertoires across several tumor regions, matched nontumor lung, and blood. Nonsynonymous mutation counts, determined by whole-exome sequencing of tumor tissue, were related to features of the TCR repertoire. In the raw uncorrected reads, each unique combination of TCR and UMI appeared on average more than ten times.

The method was 5' RACE. TCRdb shows the sequencer as NextSeq 500. The TCR library protocol attached a unique molecular identifier to each TCR cDNA molecule to allow correction of PCR and sequencing errors. As for the authors' bioinformatics: Decombinator tools were used for TCR identification, UMI-based error correction and CDR3 extraction. Expanded TCRs were defined as those above a frequency of 2 per 1,000, corresponding to the top 1% of the tumor frequency distribution. Expanded tumor TCRs statistically deemed absent (corrected P<0.05) from at least one tumor region were classed as regional, and all other expanded tumor TCRs were classed as ubiquitous. Each repertoire was subsampled 100 times to 5,000 TCRs, after which Renyi diversity was computed with the R vegan package. CDR3 similarity networks were built from amino acid triplet string-kernel similarity, with CDR3s being connected when pairwise similarity was above 0.82. Through fastp at Q25 and MiXCR, TCRdb rebuilt clones from the public reads, retaining in-frame beta chains. CDR3 protein duplicates are merged, each entry listing the most common genes and DNA. The V and J calls were not made by the authors but by TCRdb's processing. This sample has about 3,600 distinct CDR3 sequences in its table, and 14% to 15% of those were observed once. The ten largest make up 23% of the sample.

According to the study, the label for this sample's time point signals: sample taken at primary tumor resection. Donors were approximately 72 patients with early-stage, untreated non-small cell lung cancer from the lung TRACERx cohort. TCR sequencing used whole RNA extracted from tumor and nontumor lung tissue, or from cryopreserved PBMC samples, without cell sorting. Patients were selected for TCR sequencing only if sufficient RNA was available from at least two tumor regions. A lung pathologist reviewed the tumor and adjacent nontumor lung specimens before the specimens were selected. What the study reported, not specific to this receptor: Confirming at a functional level the hypothesis that regional TCRs recognize regional mutations was considered to require additional single-cell paired TCR alpha and beta sequencing. A correlation was observed between the number of expanded intratumoral alpha and beta TCRs and the tumor nonsynonymous mutation count. Counts of ubiquitous and regional expanded TCRs were found to correlate with counts of ubiquitous and regional nonsynonymous mutations, respectively. TCR-seq was estimated to cover only approximately 6.6% of tumor T cells for alpha chains and around 12% for beta chains.

Here the sequenced sample was lung tumor tissue, taken at surgery. This clonotype was obtained from a female donor with early-stage non-small cell lung cancer. The rearranged segments are TRBV5-5 and TRBJ2-7; the D gene assignment is ambiguous. The CDR3 is CASSLAFSSYEQYF. The DNA sequence reads TGTGCCAGCAGCTTAGCGTTTAGCTCCTACGAGCAGTACTTC.